This TCR beta chain was recovered during a study of T-cell reconstitution after alpha-beta-depleted transplantation in children. A few counts support this clonotype. The CDR3 length is 17 residues. Per the germline V gene, CDR1 is SGHVS and CDR2 is FQNEAQ. Trimming at V came to 4 bases and at J to 6 bases, leaving 18 bases not matched to a gene. Unique molecular identifiers were used to barcode this TCRbeta library. Using its own MiXCR run on the PCR reads, TCRdb lists one record per CDR3 protein. The sample carries about 500,000 distinct CDR3 sequences, about an eighth recorded once. The clonotype originates from a female patient aged 2-9 years who had a stem cell transplant for aplastic anemia, so the T cells may come from the graft donor. V usage is TRBV7-8 and J usage is TRBJ2-7; the match to TRBD2 covers 7 bases. The input for sequencing was PBMCs, mostly from graft donor cells, taken 180 days after TCRalphabeta/CD19-depleted stem cell transplant. CDR3 loop: CASSSTRAGAGGAEQYF. The CDR3, as DNA: TGTGCCAGCAGCTCAACTCGGGCGGGAGCCGGGGGTGCCGAGCAGTACTTC.